This TCR beta chain was sequenced in a study of T cell repertoires in cytomegalovirus infection. Regarding the study as a whole: The study found HLA-C-restricted CMV-specific TCR beta clonotypes dominating the ex vivo response.

Each CDR3 protein gets one entry after TCRdb re-called the reads with MiXCR. Of some 800,000 distinct CDR3 sequences in the sample, around a third are singletons; the top ten hold over 10%. V lost 0 bases to trimming and J lost 3 bases, with 18 bases between them. The CDR3 loop spans 18 amino acids. Germline lookup yields CDR1 SGHDN and CDR2 FVKESK. As concerns this clonotype: Its target is unknown.

The TCR comes from a human donor in good health (CMV status not recorded). Some clones in this sample may be carry-over from other donors' samples. The chain couples TRBV14 to TRBJ2-1, with D unresolved. The material sequenced was cultured CD8+ T cells from PBMCs, taken from culture after CMV antigen stimulation. CDR3 sequence (DNA): TGTGCCAGCAGCCAAGAAGATGGGGAAGATCTGAACTACAATGAGCAGTTCTTC. Its protein product is CASSQEDGEDLNYNEQFF.